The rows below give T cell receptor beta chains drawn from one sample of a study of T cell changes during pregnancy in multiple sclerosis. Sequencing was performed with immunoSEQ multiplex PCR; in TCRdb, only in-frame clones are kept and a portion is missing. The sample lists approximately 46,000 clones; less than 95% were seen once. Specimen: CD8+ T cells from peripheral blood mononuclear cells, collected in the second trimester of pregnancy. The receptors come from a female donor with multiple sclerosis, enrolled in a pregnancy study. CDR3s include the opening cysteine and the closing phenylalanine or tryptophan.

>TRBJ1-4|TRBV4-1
CASSQGWTGGEKLFF
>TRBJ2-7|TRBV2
CARGEAGTGINEQYF
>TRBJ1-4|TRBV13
CASSGHQSGEEKLFF
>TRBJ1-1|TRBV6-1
CASTQPRGFGTEAFF
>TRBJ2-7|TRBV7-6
CASSLTSGGEQYF
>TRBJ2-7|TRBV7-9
CASSLVVSPYEQYF
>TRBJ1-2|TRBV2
CASRGQGAIGYTF
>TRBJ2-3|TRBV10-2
CASSPATGGPTDTQYF
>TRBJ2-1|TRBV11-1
CASSRTGNYNEQFF
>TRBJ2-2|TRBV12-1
CASSSGGRDTQRGGTTGELFF
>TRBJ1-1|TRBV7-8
CASSLGADRGSTEAFF
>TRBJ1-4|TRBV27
CASKGQVQEKLFF
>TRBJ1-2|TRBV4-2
CASSQDRAGNNYGYTF
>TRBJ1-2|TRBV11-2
CASSFVDGYTF
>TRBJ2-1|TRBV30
CAWSAGSGGYGEQFF
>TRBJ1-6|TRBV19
CASSIGQDNSPLHF
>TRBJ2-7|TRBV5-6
CASSSSGTGTSYEQYF
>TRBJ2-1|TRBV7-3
CASSPRLYNEQFF
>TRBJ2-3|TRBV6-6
CASRGGGETDTQYF
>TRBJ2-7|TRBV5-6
CASSRQGKAAYEQYF
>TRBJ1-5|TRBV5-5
CASSSQGNQPQHF
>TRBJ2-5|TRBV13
CASSSTGGLETQYF
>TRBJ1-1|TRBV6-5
CASSAGRFTEAFF
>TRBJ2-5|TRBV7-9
CASSPERVGVQETQYF
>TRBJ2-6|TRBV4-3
CASSQDDSSGANVLTF
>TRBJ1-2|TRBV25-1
CASSSSAYGYTF
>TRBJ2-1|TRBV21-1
CASSNVPHNEQFF
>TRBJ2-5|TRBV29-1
CSVEEGSGGQTQYF
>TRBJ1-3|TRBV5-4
CASSPIGGAGNTIYF
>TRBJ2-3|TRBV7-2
CASSFQGGEITDTQYF
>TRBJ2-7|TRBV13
CASSFGTRAYEQYF
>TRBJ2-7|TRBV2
CASRVPGQGVLLTYEQYF
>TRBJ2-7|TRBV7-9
CASSPPEAGNYEQYF
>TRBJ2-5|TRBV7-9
CASSSRDRDGEETQYF
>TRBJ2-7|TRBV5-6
CASSVRPGQGPYEQYF
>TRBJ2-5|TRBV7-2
CASSLGWDSQETQYF
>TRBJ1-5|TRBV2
CASSEDRSNQPQHF
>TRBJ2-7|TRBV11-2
CASSLVPVGDEQYF
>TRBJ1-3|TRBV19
CASSIGWPRNTIYF
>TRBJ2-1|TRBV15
CATSRKALNYNEQFF
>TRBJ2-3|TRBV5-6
CASSLGTPDTQYF
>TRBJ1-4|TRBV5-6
CASSAGQGTSKLFF
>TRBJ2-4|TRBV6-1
CASSEWDLAGGPGNIQYF
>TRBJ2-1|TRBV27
CASSFIGVSYNEQFF
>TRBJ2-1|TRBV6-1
CASNVVTVSYNEQFF
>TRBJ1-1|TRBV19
CASFTGVEAFF
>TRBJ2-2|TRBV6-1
CASLAGELFF
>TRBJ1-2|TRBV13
CASSLDRASSYGYTF
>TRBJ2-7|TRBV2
CASSERVYEQYF
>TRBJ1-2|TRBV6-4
CASSPTGTGGSYTF
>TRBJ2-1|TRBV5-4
CASSLGALDDEQFF
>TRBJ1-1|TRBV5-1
CASSVDRITEAFF
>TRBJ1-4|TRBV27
CASSWGQPNEKLFF
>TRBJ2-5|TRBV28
CASILRDNQETQYF
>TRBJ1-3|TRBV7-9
CASSLVGGPSGNTIYF
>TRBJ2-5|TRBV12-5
CASSGVQETQYF
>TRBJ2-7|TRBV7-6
CASSLTGMNEQYF
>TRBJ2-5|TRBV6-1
CASSEVAGGETQYF
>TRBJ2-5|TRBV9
CASSVGGGETQYF
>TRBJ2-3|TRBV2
CASRGPNGATDTQYF